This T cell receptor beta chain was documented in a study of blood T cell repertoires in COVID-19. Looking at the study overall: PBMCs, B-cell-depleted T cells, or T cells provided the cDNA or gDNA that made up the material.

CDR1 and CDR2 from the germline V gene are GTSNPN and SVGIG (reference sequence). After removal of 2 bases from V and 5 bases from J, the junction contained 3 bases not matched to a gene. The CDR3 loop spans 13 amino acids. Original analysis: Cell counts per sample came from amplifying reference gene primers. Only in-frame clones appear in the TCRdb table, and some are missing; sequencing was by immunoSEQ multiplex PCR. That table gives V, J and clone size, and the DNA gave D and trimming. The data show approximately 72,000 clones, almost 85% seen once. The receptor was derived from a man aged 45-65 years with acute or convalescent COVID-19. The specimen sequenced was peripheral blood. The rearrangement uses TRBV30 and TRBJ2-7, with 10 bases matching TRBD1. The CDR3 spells CAWSLDRGDEQYV. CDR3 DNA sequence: TGTGCCTGGAGTCTGGACAGGGGGGACGAGCAGTACGTC.